The 29 T cell receptor beta chains below were found in one sample sequenced in a study of Ad26.COV2.S vaccination and SARS-CoV-2 variants. Only in-frame clones appear in the TCRdb table, and some are missing; sequencing was by immunoSEQ multiplex PCR. The table includes around 370,000 clones, about 90% detected once. This specimen consisted of peripheral blood, obtained after recovery from COVID-19. The source of these receptors is a human donor who had recovered from COVID-19.

The rearrangement joins TRBV10-1 to TRBJ2-7; 10 bases agree with TRBD2. Germline CDR1 WNHNN, CDR2 SYGVQD (reference sequence). The V segment lost 3 bases and the J segment 3 bases; nucleotides outside the gene matches: 5. This CDR3 contains 15 residues. The CDR3 spells CASSDPAGGFYEQYF. Here the CDR3 DNA reads TGCGCCAGCAGTGACCCAGCGGGGGGGTTCTACGAGCAGTACTTC.

This clone occurred once. The CDR3 DNA follows: TGTGCCAGCAGCCCGCCCGGGACACTCTACGAGCAGTACTTC. It codes for CASSPPGTLYEQYF. The V and J genes are TRBV9 and TRBJ2-7; D possibly corresponds to TRBD1 (6 bases). The V gene's germline CDR1 is SGDLS and CDR2 YYNGEE. The V end lost 4 bases, the J end lost 3 bases, and 14 bases lay between the germline ends. The CDR3 sequence is 14 residues long. The full variable domain, in which reference TRBV9 and TRBJ2-7 provide the parts outside the CDR3, is DSGVTQTPKHLITATGQRVTLRCSPRSGDLSVYWYQQSLDQGLQFLIQYYNGEERAKGNILERFSAQQFPDLHSELNLSSLELGDSALYFCASSPPGTLYEQYFGPGTRLTVT.

The chain is built from TRBV9 and TRBJ2-2; no definite D call. V was cut by 3 bases and J by 6 bases, with 9 bases left in between. The CDR3 covers 13 residues. Germline loops: CDR1 SGDLS, CDR2 YYNGEE. The CDR3 coding sequence is TGTGCCAGCAGCGCCCCCCTGCCCGGGGAGCTGTTTTTT. It encodes CASSAPLPGELFF.

This chain connects TRBV14 to TRBJ1-2; D is uncertain. This CDR3 is built from 15 residues. Trimming shortened V by 1 base and J by 9 bases, and 18 bases separated the two germline ends. CDR1 and CDR2 from the germline V gene are SGHDN and FVKESK. CDR3 region: CASSQGIGGWPSYTF. CDR3 DNA sequence: TGTGCCAGCAGCCAAGGGATCGGCGGCTGGCCCAGCTACACCTTC.

V is TRBV28 and J is TRBJ2-5; 8 bases agree with TRBD2. Germline assignment: CDR1 MDHEN and CDR2 SYDVKM. The junction had 15 bases not matched to a gene; V was cut back by 2 bases and J by 4 bases. The CDR3 length is 18 residues. CDR3 nucleotides: TGTGCCAGCAGTTTAACCTTCCCAGGCGGGGGGTCCCCAGAGACCCAGTACTTC. It specifies CASSLTFPGGGSPETQYF.

This chain uses TRBV5-4 with TRBJ1-2; 10 nucleotides align to TRBD1. J was trimmed by 1 base and V by 5 bases; bases with no gene match: 2. CDR1 SGHNT and CDR2 YYREEE come from the germline V gene (reference sequence). The CDR3 sequence is 14 residues long. CDR3 nucleotides: TGTGCCAGCAGGACAGGGGGCCTTAACTATGGCTACACCTTC. It is translated as CASRTGGLNYGYTF.

This chain links TRBV6-1 with TRBJ2-3; tentative D call: TRBD2 (5 bases). The length of the CDR3 is 14 residues. V lost 2 bases to trimming and J lost 4 bases, with 10 bases between them. The V gene's germline CDR1 is MNHNS and CDR2 SASEGT. This CDR3 is CASSERLPPDTQYF. CDR3 bases: TGTGCCAGCAGTGAAAGACTACCACCAGATACGCAGTATTTT.

The J gene is TRBJ2-5, the V gene TRBV15, with no clear D. The germline V gene encodes CDR1 LNHNV and CDR2 YYDKDF (reference sequence). There are 13 residues in the CDR3. Trimming took 2 bases from V and 1 from J, leaving 5 bases between them. The CDR3 reads CATSRPPQETQYF. Here the CDR3 DNA reads TGTGCCACCAGCAGACCCCCCCAAGAGACCCAGTACTTC.

Comment on this clone: This sample includes further DNA sequences coding for the same CDR3. This chain joins TRBV6-5 and TRBJ2-4; no clear D gene. The CDR3 has 11 amino acids. V lost 2 bases and J lost 8, with 4 bases in between. Looked up from germline, CDR1 is MNHEY and CDR2 is SVGAGI. CDR3 in DNA: TGTGCCAGCAGTTACGGAGACATTCAGTACTTC. Translated, it gives CASSYGDIQYF.

The chain carries TRBV19 and TRBJ1-2; D not certain. This CDR3 has 14 residues. The V gene lost 2 bases and the J gene lost 1 base, with 8 bases spanning the gap. Germline-derived CDR1 and CDR2 are LNHDA and SQIVND (reference sequence). The CDR3: CASSIKNSNYGYTF. In nucleotides, the CDR3 is TGTGCCAGTAGTATAAAGAACAGTAACTATGGCTACACCTTC. The whole variable domain, remainder taken from reference TRBV19 and TRBJ1-2, is DGGITQSPKYLFRKEGQNVTLSCEQNLNHDAMYWYRQDPGQGLRLIYYSQIVNDFQKGDIAEGYSVSREKKESFPLTVTSAQKNPTAFYLCASSIKNSNYGYTFGSGTRLTVV.

The chain links TRBV14 to TRBJ1-1; D gene ambiguous. The CDR3 extends over 13 amino acids. In germline, CDR1 is SGHDN, CDR2 FVKESK. V lost 0 bases and J 5 bases, leaving 7 bases between the germline ends. CDR3 loop: CASSQDAGTEAFF. CDR3 sequence (DNA): TGTGCCAGCAGCCAAGACGCGGGAACTGAAGCTTTCTTT.

The chain has TRBV5-5 and TRBJ2-6; possible D gene TRBD2, 6 bases. Germline V gene sequence: CDR1 SGHKS, CDR2 YYEKEE (reference sequence). This CDR3 region has 17 residues. The germline V and J ends were trimmed by 4 bases and 3 bases, with 17 bases remaining between them. The CDR3 reads CASSPERVGFGANVLTF. Written as DNA, the CDR3 is TGTGCCAGCAGCCCAGAGCGGGTAGGCTTTGGGGCCAACGTCCTGACTTTC.

The J gene is TRBJ2-3, the V gene TRBV9; D is possibly TRBD2 (6 bases). The CDR3 loop spans 16 amino acids. V was cut by 0 bases and J by 2 bases, with 13 bases left in between. The germline V gene has CDR1 SGDLS and CDR2 YYNGEE. CDR3 amino acids: CASSVAMEGLTDTQYF. DNA for the CDR3: TGTGCCAGCAGCGTAGCGATGGAGGGCCTCACAGATACGCAGTATTTT.

This rearrangement joins TRBV6-2 or TRBV6-3 to TRBJ2-2; no reliable D call. Germline V gives CDR1 MNHEY, CDR2 SVGEGT. V lost 3 bases and J lost 5, with 13 bases in between. This CDR3 has 15 amino acids. The CDR3 DNA is TGTGCCAGCAGTTATGGATATAGTGGTACCGGGGAGCTGTTTTTT. As protein: CASSYGYSGTGELFF.

This clone was counted a single time. The genes are TRBV12-3 or TRBV12-4 and TRBJ1-2; D remains ambiguous. V gave up 1 base and J gave up 8 bases, with 11 bases separating them. There are 13 residues in the CDR3. The CDR3 DNA reads as TGTGCCAGCAGTTTAGTAGAAAGGGCCGGCTACACCTTC. Translated: CASSLVERAGYTF.

As DNA, the CDR3 is TGTGCCAGCAGCCCCTACATGGCGGGGGGCACAGATACGCAGTATTTT. This encodes CASSPYMAGGTDTQYF. The V call is TRBV11-2, the J call TRBJ2-3; 7 bases are a match to TRBD2. This CDR3 contains 16 residues. Germline CDR1 is SGHAT and CDR2 is FQNNGV. The junction had 9 bases not matched to a gene; V was cut back by 5 bases and J by 1 base.

This clone was seen a few times. The chain links TRBV7-9 to TRBJ1-5; no clear D gene. CDR1 SEHNR and CDR2 FQNEAQ come from the germline V gene (reference sequence). This CDR3 spans 13 amino acids. Trimming took 3 bases from V and 0 from J, leaving 3 bases between them. CDR3 protein: CASSFDSNQPQHF. The DNA for the CDR3 is TGTGCCAGCAGCTTCGATAGCAATCAGCCCCAGCATTTT.

The gene calls are TRBV21-1 and TRBJ1-5. TRBV21-1 is designated a pseudogene. The length of the CDR3 is 16 residues. The CDR3 is CASSTLSMTHWTPQHF. The DNA for the CDR3 is TGTGCCAGCAGCACGCTTTCGATGACACATTGGACGCCCCAGCATTTT.

The chain carries TRBV10-1 and TRBJ1-3; D remains ambiguous. V was clipped by 3 bases and J by 0 bases, with 9 bases between them. Germline-derived CDR1 and CDR2 are WNHNN and SYGVQD (reference sequence). CDR3 length: 15 amino acids. For the CDR3, the DNA is TGCGCCAGCAGTGACTCAAAGAGCTCTGGAAACACCATATATTTT. Translation: CASSDSKSSGNTIYF.

The chain links TRBV7-9 to TRBJ1-1, with 8 bases fitting TRBD1. V lost 5 bases, J lost 8 bases, and 10 bases stayed unmatched. Per germline, CDR1 SEHNR and CDR2 FQNEAQ (reference sequence). There are 14 residues in the CDR3. The CDR3 bases are TGTGCCAGCAGCGCCTCGACAGGGGTCGTAGAAGCTTTCTTT. Translated: CASSASTGVVEAFF.

The chain has TRBV27 and TRBJ2-5; D possibly corresponds to TRBD2 (5 bases). The CDR3 loop spans 14 amino acids. Germline V CDR1 and CDR2: MNHEY, SMNVEV (reference sequence). The ends were cut back, 4 bases at V and 5 bases at J, with 14 bases in the middle. CDR3 loop: CASSSGLYGETQYF. The CDR3 DNA follows: TGTGCCAGCAGTTCCGGACTCTACGGGGAGACCCAGTACTTC.

The chain recombines TRBV19 with TRBJ2-5; 9 bases map to TRBD2. V lost 0 bases to trimming and J lost 1 base; unmatched junction nucleotides: 15. This CDR3 is 20 amino acids long. CDR1 and CDR2 (germline): LNHDA, SQIVND (reference sequence). CDR3 residues: CASSIDLVWTAGGIQETQYF. CDR3 coding DNA: TGTGCCAGTAGTATAGATCTAGTTTGGACAGCGGGGGGTATCCAAGAGACCCAGTACTTC.

The rearrangement uses TRBV5-1 and TRBJ1-5; 8 nucleotides agree with TRBD1. V lost 2 bases to trimming and J lost 6 bases; unmatched junction nucleotides: 10. Germline CDR1 reads SGHRS; CDR2 reads YFSETQ. This CDR3 is built from 16 residues. For the CDR3, the DNA is TGCGCCAGCAGCTTATGCAGGGGGCATTGCGGTCAGCCCCAGCATTTT. Translating gives CASSLCRGHCGQPQHF. Full variable domain (remainder filled in from reference TRBV5-1 and TRBJ1-5): KAGVTQTPRYLIKTRGQQVTLSCSPISGHRSVSWYQQTPGQGLQFLFEYFSETQRNKGNFPGRFSGRQFSNSRSEMNVSTLELGDSALYLCASSLCRGHCGQPQHFGDGTRLSIL.

The J gene is TRBJ2-5, the V gene TRBV5-1, with D perhaps matching TRBD1 (7 bases). This CDR3 contains 15 residues. Germline CDR1 and CDR2: SGHRS and YFSETQ. Trimming removed 5 bases at V and 0 bases at J, with 14 bases between. The CDR3 reads CASRGSGGYQETQYF. CDR3 DNA: TGCGCCAGCAGGGGATCAGGGGGGTACCAAGAGACCCAGTACTTC.

The chain links TRBV7-6 to TRBJ1-4; D unclear. V was cut by 5 bases and J by 8 bases, with 27 bases left in between. The CDR3 runs 18 residues. Germline V gene data show CDR1 as SGHVS and CDR2 as FNYEAQ. CDR3 protein: CASSTIGSGVMGWEKLFF. Written as DNA, the CDR3 is TGTGCCAGCAGCACTATAGGATCTGGAGTGATGGGATGGGAAAAACTGTTTTTT. Full variable domain (remainder filled in from reference TRBV7-6 and TRBJ1-4): GAGVSQSPRYKVTKRGQDVALRCDPISGHVSLYWYRQALGQGPEFLTYFNYEAQQDKSGLPNDRFSAERPEGSISTLTIQRTEQRDSAMYRCASSTIGSGVMGWEKLFFGSGTQLSVL.

The chain links TRBV4-2 to TRBJ2-3; no clear D. Germline values: CDR1 LGHNA, CDR2 YNFKEQ. Trimming pared 0 bases from V and 2 bases from J, leaving 12 bases between. The CDR3 spans 16 residues. CDR3 amino acids: CASSQDNFLDTDTQYF. For the CDR3, the DNA is TGTGCCAGCAGCCAAGATAACTTCTTAGACACAGATACGCAGTATTTT.

This clone was seen a single time. The chain employs TRBV12-3 or TRBV12-4 and TRBJ1-6; D gene unclear. The CDR3 spans 12 residues. V was trimmed by 5 bases and J by 7 bases, leaving 6 bases between them. The DNA for the CDR3 is TGTGCCAGCAGTGGACCCAATTCACCCCTCCACTTT. Protein sequence: CASSGPNSPLHF.

The rearrangement joins TRBV3-1 (or the pseudogene TRBV3-2) to TRBJ1-1; no firm D call. The V end was cut by 5 bases, the J end by 5 bases, with 6 bases between. The CDR3 has 11 residues. Per the germline V gene, CDR1 is LGHDT and CDR2 is YNNKEL (reference sequence). The CDR3 loop is CASSKETEAFF. Here the CDR3 DNA reads TGTGCCAGCAGCAAGGAGACTGAAGCTTTCTTT.

The chain's CDR3 is CAISEGASGAYEQYF. The CDR3 bases are TGTGCCATCAGTGAGGGGGCTTCAGGAGCCTACGAGCAGTACTTC. The rearrangement uses TRBV10-3 and TRBJ2-7; maybe TRBD1 (5 bases). This CDR3 has 15 residues. Germline assignment: CDR1 ENHRY and CDR2 SYGVKD. Trimming stripped 2 bases from V and 2 bases from J, with 13 bases between.